These 3 T cell receptor beta chains were sequenced from one sample in a study of blood T cell repertoires in COVID-19. Using immunoSEQ multiplex PCR, the repertoire was profiled, and TCRdb retains in-frame clones only, with some absent. The sample carries a few hundred thousand clones, over 70% recorded once. Specimen: PBMCs or T cells enriched from blood (not recorded which). The receptors come from a woman in her 40s who had been exposed to COVID-19.

V gene TRBV24-1 combines with J gene TRBJ2-2; 7 nucleotides agree with TRBD1. The CDR3 consists of 14 residues. Germline V gene sequence: CDR1 KGHDR, CDR2 SFDVKD. After removal of 7 bases from V and 0 bases from J, the junction contained 1 base not matched to a gene. CDR3 sequence (DNA): TGTGCCACCAGGGGACAGCCGAACACCGGGGAGCTGTTTTTT. The encoded protein is CATRGQPNTGELFF.

CDR3 in amino acids: CATSGRDRGYGYTF. CDR3 coding DNA: TGTGCCACCAGTGGGCGGGACAGGGGATATGGCTACACCTTC. The chain joins TRBV24-1 to TRBJ1-2; 10 nucleotides align to TRBD1. Germline V lookup: CDR1 KGHDR, CDR2 SFDVKD. The CDR3 has 14 residues. The junction had 4 bases not matched to a gene; V was cut back by 5 bases and J by 5 bases.

This clone has only a few counts. The V call is TRBV7-2, the J call TRBJ1-3; possible D gene TRBD1, 5 bases. V was trimmed by 4 bases and J by 0 bases, leaving 10 bases between them. The CDR3 runs 15 residues. Germline values: CDR1 SGHTA, CDR2 FQGNSA. In nucleotides, the CDR3 is TGTGCCAGCAGCTCCAAGGACAACTCTGGAAACACCATATATTTT. Translating it yields CASSSKDNSGNTIYF.